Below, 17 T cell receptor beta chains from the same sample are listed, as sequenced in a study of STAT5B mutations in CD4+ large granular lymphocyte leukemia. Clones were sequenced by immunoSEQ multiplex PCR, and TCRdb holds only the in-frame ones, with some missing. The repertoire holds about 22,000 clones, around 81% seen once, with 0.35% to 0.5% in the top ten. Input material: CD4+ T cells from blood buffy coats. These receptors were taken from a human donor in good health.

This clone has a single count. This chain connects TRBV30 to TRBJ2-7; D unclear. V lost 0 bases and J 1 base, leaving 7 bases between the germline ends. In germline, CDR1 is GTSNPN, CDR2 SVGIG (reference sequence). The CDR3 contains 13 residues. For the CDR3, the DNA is TGTGCCTGGAGTGTAGCCAGATCCTACGAGCAGTACTTC. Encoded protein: CAWSVARSYEQYF. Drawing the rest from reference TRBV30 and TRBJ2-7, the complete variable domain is SQTIHQWPATLVQPVGSPLSLECTVEGTSNPNLYWYRQAAGRGLQLLFYSVGIGQISSEVPQNLSASRPQDRQFILSSKKLLLSDSGFYLCAWSVARSYEQYFGPGTRLTVT.

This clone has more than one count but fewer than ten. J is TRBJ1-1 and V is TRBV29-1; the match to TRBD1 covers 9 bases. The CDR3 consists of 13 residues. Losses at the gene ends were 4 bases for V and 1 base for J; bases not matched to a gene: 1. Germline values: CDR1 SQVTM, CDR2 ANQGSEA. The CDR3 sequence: CSVATGGNTEAFF. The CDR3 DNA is TGCAGCGTTGCGACAGGGGGGAACACTGAAGCTTTCTTT.

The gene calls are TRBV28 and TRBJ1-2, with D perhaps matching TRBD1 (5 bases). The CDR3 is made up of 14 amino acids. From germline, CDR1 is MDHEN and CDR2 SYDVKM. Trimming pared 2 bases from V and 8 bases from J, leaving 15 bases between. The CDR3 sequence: CASSLGGALNGYTF. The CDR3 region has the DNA TGTGCCAGCAGTTTAGGAGGGGCATTAAACGGCTACACCTTC.

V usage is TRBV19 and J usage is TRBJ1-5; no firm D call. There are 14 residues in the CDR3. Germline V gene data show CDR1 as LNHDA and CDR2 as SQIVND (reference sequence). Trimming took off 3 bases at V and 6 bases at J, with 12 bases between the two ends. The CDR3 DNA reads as TGTGCCAGTAGTATGGAAAGGGTTTTTCAGCCCCAGCATTTT. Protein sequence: CASSMERVFQPQHF.

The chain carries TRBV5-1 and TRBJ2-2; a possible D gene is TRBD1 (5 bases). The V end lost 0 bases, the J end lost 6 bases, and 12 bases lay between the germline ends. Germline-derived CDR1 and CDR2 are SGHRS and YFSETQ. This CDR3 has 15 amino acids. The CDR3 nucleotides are TGCGCCAGCAGCTTGGCCACAGGCGGATCCGGGGAGCTGTTTTTT. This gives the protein CASSLATGGSGELFF.

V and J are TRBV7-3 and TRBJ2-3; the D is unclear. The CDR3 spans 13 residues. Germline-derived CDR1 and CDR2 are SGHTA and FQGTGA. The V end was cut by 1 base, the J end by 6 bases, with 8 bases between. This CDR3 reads CASSLMFYDTQYF. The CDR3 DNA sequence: TGTGCCAGCAGCTTAATGTTCTACGATACGCAGTATTTT.

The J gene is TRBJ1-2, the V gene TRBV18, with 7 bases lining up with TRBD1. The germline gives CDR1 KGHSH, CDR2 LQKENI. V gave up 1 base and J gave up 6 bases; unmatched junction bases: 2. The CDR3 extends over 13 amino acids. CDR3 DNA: TGTGCCAGCTCACCACAGGGGGCAGATGGCTACACCTTC. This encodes CASSPQGADGYTF.

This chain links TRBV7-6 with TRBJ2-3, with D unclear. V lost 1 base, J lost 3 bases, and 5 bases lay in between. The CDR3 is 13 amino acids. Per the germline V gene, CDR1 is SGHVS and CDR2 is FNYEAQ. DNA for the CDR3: TGTGCCAGCAGCTTAGAATCGACAGATACGCAGTATTTT. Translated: CASSLESTDTQYF.

For the CDR3, the DNA is TGCAGCGCTGGGACAGGAGGAACCGGGGAGCTGTTTTTT. It specifies CSAGTGGTGELFF. The chain uses TRBV29-1 and TRBJ2-2, with 8 positions matching TRBD1. Losses at the gene ends were 7 bases for V and 5 bases for J; bases not matched to a gene: 6. This CDR3 spans 13 amino acids. Germline loops: CDR1 SQVTM, CDR2 ANQGSEA.

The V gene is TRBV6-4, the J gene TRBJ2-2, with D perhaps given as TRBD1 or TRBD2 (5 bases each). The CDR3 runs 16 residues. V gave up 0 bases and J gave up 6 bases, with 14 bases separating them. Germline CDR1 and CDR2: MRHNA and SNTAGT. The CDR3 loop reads CASSDSRGVGPGELFF. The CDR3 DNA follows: TGTGCCAGCAGTGACTCGAGAGGGGTTGGTCCCGGGGAGCTGTTTTTT.

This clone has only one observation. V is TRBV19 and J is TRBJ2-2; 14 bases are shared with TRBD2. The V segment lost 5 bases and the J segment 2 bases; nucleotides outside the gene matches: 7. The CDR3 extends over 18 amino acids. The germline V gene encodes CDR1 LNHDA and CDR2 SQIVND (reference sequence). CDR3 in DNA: TGTGCCAGTAGTGCCGGACTAGCGGGGGGCCGCAACACCGGGGAGCTGTTTTTT. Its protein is CASSAGLAGGRNTGELFF. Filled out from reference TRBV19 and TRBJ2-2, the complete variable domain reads DGGITQSPKYLFRKEGQNVTLSCEQNLNHDAMYWYRQDPGQGLRLIYYSQIVNDFQKGDIAEGYSVSREKKESFPLTVTSAQKNPTAFYLCASSAGLAGGRNTGELFFGEGSRLTVL.

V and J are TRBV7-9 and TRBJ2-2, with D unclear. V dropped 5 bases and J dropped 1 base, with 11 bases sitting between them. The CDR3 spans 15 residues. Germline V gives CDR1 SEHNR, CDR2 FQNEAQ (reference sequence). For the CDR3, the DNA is TGTGCCAGCAGCCAACCACTAAGGAACACCGGGGAGCTGTTTTTT. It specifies CASSQPLRNTGELFF.

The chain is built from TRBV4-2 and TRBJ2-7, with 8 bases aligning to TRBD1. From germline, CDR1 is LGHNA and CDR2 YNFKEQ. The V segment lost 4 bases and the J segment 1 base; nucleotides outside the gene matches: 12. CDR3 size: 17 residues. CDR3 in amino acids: CASSRLSQGAQSYEQYF. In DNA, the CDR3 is TGTGCCAGCAGCCGCTTATCCCAGGGGGCCCAATCCTACGAGCAGTACTTC.

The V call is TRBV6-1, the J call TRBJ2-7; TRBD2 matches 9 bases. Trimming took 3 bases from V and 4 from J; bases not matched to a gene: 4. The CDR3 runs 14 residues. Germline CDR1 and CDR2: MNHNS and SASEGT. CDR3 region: CASSERLADYEQYF. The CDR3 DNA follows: TGTGCCAGCAGTGAGAGACTAGCGGATTACGAGCAGTACTTC.

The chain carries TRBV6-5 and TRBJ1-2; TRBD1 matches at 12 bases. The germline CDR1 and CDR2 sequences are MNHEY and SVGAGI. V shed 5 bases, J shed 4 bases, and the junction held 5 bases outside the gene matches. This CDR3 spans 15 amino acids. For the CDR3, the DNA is TGTGCCAGCAGTCGGGACAGGGGGCGTCCCTATGGCTACACCTTC. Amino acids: CASSRDRGRPYGYTF.

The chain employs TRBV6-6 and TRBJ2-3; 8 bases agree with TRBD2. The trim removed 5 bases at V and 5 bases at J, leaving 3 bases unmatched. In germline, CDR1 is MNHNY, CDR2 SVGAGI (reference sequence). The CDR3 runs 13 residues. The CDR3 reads CASSRTSLDTQYF. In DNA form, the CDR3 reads TGTGCCAGCAGTCGGACTAGCTTAGATACGCAGTATTTT.

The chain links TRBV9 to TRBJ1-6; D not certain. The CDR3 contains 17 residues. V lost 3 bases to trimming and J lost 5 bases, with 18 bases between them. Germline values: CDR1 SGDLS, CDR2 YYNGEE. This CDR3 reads CASSESVGPPNNSPLHF. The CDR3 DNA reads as TGTGCCAGCAGCGAGAGCGTTGGGCCCCCGAATAATTCACCCCTCCACTTT.